The 10 T cell receptor beta chains below all came from one sample that was sequenced in a study of blood T cell repertoires in COVID-19. The table came from immunoSEQ multiplex PCR; TCRdb's copy has only in-frame clones and leaves some out. The sample includes fewer than 200,000 clones, around two thirds seen only once; the top ten take approximately 3%. The specimen was peripheral blood. The receptors originated from a woman at least 80 years old with acute or convalescent COVID-19.

J is TRBJ2-3 and V is TRBV28; D gene unclear. The CDR3 extends over 11 amino acids. CDR1 MDHEN and CDR2 SYDVKM come from the germline V gene. V lost 8 bases and J lost 2, with 5 bases in between. The CDR3 nucleotides are TGTGCCAGCGAGCTCACAGATACGCAGTATTTT. Its protein product is CASELTDTQYF.

The chain recombines TRBV7-2 with TRBJ2-7; 8 nucleotides agree with TRBD2. From germline, CDR1 is SGHTA and CDR2 FQGNSA. The CDR3 runs 15 residues. V lost 1 base to trimming and J lost 2 bases; unmatched junction nucleotides: 4. The CDR3 DNA sequence: TGTGCCAGCAGCTTAGGAGCGGGAGAGGCCTACGAGCAGTACTTC. Its translation is CASSLGAGEAYEQYF.

This clone was observed a few times. The chain links TRBV7-9 to TRBJ1-2, with 8 bases aligning to TRBD1. Germline values: CDR1 SEHNR, CDR2 FQNEAQ (reference sequence). Trimming cost V 4 bases and J 7 bases; bases outside gene matches: 5. The CDR3 sequence is 13 residues long. The CDR3: CASSSQGAGGYTF. As DNA, the CDR3 is TGTGCCAGCAGCTCCCAGGGGGCTGGTGGCTACACCTTC.

This clone occurred a few times. The chain is built from TRBV5-5 and TRBJ1-1; D unclear. The germline gives CDR1 SGHKS, CDR2 YYEKEE (reference sequence). Trimming left V 4 bases short and J 4 bases short, with 11 bases between. The CDR3 is made up of 13 amino acids. The CDR3 region has the DNA TGTGCCAGCAGCCGGGTGTTGGGCACTGAAGCTTTCTTT. Its protein is CASSRVLGTEAFF.

For the CDR3, the DNA is TGTGCCAGCAGACGCGGAGGGAGCAATCAGCCCCAGCATTTT. This translates into CASRRGGSNQPQHF. V and J are TRBV28 and TRBJ1-5; no clear D. V lost 6 bases and J 1 base, leaving 10 bases between the germline ends. From germline, CDR1 is MDHEN and CDR2 SYDVKM. This CDR3 is built from 14 residues.

This clone was seen only once. The CDR3 loop reads CASSLVGGTELAKNIQYF. In DNA form, the CDR3 reads TGTGCCAGCAGCTTAGTGGGAGGTACCGAACTAGCCAAAAACATTCAGTACTTC. The chain uses TRBV7-9 and TRBJ2-4, with a tentative D call TRBD2 (6 bases). The CDR3 is made up of 18 amino acids. CDR1 SEHNR and CDR2 FQNEAQ come from the germline V gene (reference sequence). Trimming stripped 1 base from V and 0 bases from J, with 16 bases between.

This sequence joins TRBV28 and TRBJ1-4; a possible D gene is TRBD1 (6 bases). From germline, CDR1 is MDHEN and CDR2 SYDVKM. V was clipped by 4 bases and J by 7 bases, with 13 bases between them. This CDR3 region has 14 residues. CDR3 sequence: CASSSAQGGEKLFF. In DNA form, the CDR3 reads TGTGCCAGCAGTTCGGCCCAAGGGGGTGAAAAACTGTTTTTT. Combining the CDR3 with reference TRBV28 and TRBJ1-4 gives the whole variable domain DVKVTQSSRYLVKRTGEKVFLECVQDMDHENMFWYRQDPGLGLRLIYFSYDVKMKEKGDIPEGYSVSREKKERFSLILESASTNQTSMYLCASSSAQGGEKLFFGSGTQLSVL.

This sequence joins TRBV7-2 and TRBJ2-7; a weak D match, TRBD2 (7 bases). In germline, CDR1 is SGHTA, CDR2 FQGNSA. The CDR3 spans 14 residues. V was shortened by 8 bases and J by 2 bases, with 16 bases between the two germline ends. The CDR3 here is CASAGGAGAYEQYF. The CDR3 DNA sequence: TGTGCCAGCGCTGGGGGGGCAGGAGCCTACGAGCAGTACTTC.

This chain connects TRBV7-6 to TRBJ2-3, with 9 positions matching TRBD1. The length of the CDR3 is 13 residues. With V trimmed by 5 bases and J by 12 bases, 9 bases remained unmatched. The V gene's germline CDR1 is SGHVS and CDR2 FNYEAQ. In nucleotides, the CDR3 is TGTGCCAGCAGCGCGGGACAGGGCATGTCACAGTATTTT. Its translation: CASSAGQGMSQYF.

This chain joins TRBV27 and TRBJ1-2; weak D call: TRBD1 (5 bases). The CDR3 runs 15 residues. Deletions cut 1 base from V and 6 bases from J, with 15 bases between. The germline gives CDR1 MNHEY, CDR2 SMNVEV (reference sequence). The CDR3 loop is CASSLLGQAQDGYTF. The CDR3 coding sequence is TGTGCCAGCAGTTTATTGGGGCAGGCCCAGGATGGCTACACCTTC.